Listed below are T cell receptor beta chains from one sample, sequenced in a study of blood T cell repertoires in COVID-19. Sequencing was performed with immunoSEQ multiplex PCR; in TCRdb, only in-frame clones are kept and a portion is missing. Here the sample spans tens of thousands of clones, about 80% being singletons. The specimen sequenced was peripheral blood. Receptors were obtained from a middle-aged man with active or convalescent COVID-19. Each CDR3 is given with its conserved first and last residue. Fields, in order: clone size, D gene, V gene, J gene, CDR3 DNA, CDR3 protein. The D gene is left open where the match is weak. Size is stated for part of the rows, as once, few or many counts, or as a class when the clone is expanded.

abundance: .; d_gene: TRBD1; v_gene: TRBV3-1/TRBV3-2; j_gene: TRBJ1-2; CDR3nt: TGTGCCAGCAGCCAAGAAAGGGACAGGGGAGGCTACACCTTC; CDR3aa: CASSQERDRGGYTF
abundance: .; d_gene: TRBD2; v_gene: TRBV6-5; j_gene: TRBJ2-5; CDR3nt: TGTGCCAGCAACCCTAGCGGGGGGGAGGAGACCCAGTACTTC; CDR3aa: CASNPSGGEETQYF
abundance: .; d_gene: TRBD1; v_gene: TRBV27; j_gene: TRBJ2-3; CDR3nt: TGTGCCACCCTCCGCCAGGGGGCTAGGGAAGATACGCAGTATTTT; CDR3aa: CATLRQGAREDTQYF
abundance: .; d_gene: .; v_gene: TRBV4-1; j_gene: TRBJ2-5; CDR3nt: TGCGCCAGCAGCCAAACCTCAAAACTCTACTACCAAGAGACCCAGTACTTC; CDR3aa: CASSQTSKLYYQETQYF
abundance: .; d_gene: TRBD1; v_gene: TRBV12-5; j_gene: TRBJ2-5; CDR3nt: TGTGCTAGTGCCCAGCTAGCCCGACAGGGGACAGAGACCCAGTACTTC; CDR3aa: CASAQLARQGTETQYF
abundance: few; d_gene: TRBD1; v_gene: TRBV7-9; j_gene: TRBJ1-6; CDR3nt: TGTGCCAGCAGCCAGGACAGGGGACCCCTCCACTTT; CDR3aa: CASSQDRGPLHF
abundance: .; d_gene: .; v_gene: TRBV5-4; j_gene: TRBJ2-5; CDR3nt: TGTGCCAGCAGCTTGGGGGGACTGGGGCAAGAGACCCAGTACTTC; CDR3aa: CASSLGGLGQETQYF
abundance: once; d_gene: .; v_gene: TRBV7-2; j_gene: TRBJ2-5; CDR3nt: TGTGCCAGCAGCCCTGGACAGAGGCAAGAGACCCAGTACTTC; CDR3aa: CASSPGQRQETQYF
abundance: few; d_gene: .; v_gene: TRBV10-2; j_gene: TRBJ2-2; CDR3nt: TGCGCCAGCATCTACTCCGGGGAGCTGTTTTTT; CDR3aa: CASIYSGELFF
abundance: .; d_gene: .; v_gene: TRBV29-1; j_gene: TRBJ2-4; CDR3nt: TGCAGCGTTGCGTTGCAGGACATTCAGTACTTC; CDR3aa: CSVALQDIQYF
abundance: .; d_gene: TRBD1; v_gene: TRBV4-3; j_gene: TRBJ1-1; CDR3nt: TGCGCCAGCAGCCAAAGTTGGGGCGCAGGGGGCTCGAGGAACACTGAAGCTTTCTTT; CDR3aa: CASSQSWGAGGSRNTEAFF
abundance: few; d_gene: .; v_gene: TRBV4-1; j_gene: TRBJ1-2; CDR3nt: TGCGCCAGCAGCCAAGAACGGGCAGGGAATGGCTACACCTTC; CDR3aa: CASSQERAGNGYTF
abundance: .; d_gene: TRBD1; v_gene: TRBV4-3; j_gene: TRBJ1-2; CDR3nt: TGCGCCAGCAGCCTAGGGACAGGGAAAGCCTATGGCTACACCTTC; CDR3aa: CASSLGTGKAYGYTF
abundance: .; d_gene: .; v_gene: TRBV6-5; j_gene: TRBJ2-1; CDR3nt: TGTGCCAGCAGTCCAGATCCCCGGGAGAATGAGCAGTTCTTC; CDR3aa: CASSPDPRENEQFF
abundance: .; d_gene: .; v_gene: TRBV6-5; j_gene: TRBJ1-2; CDR3nt: TGTGCCAGCAGTTACCAAGATAACGGTAACTATGGCTACACCTTC; CDR3aa: CASSYQDNGNYGYTF
abundance: .; d_gene: .; v_gene: TRBV3-1/TRBV3-2; j_gene: TRBJ1-1; CDR3nt: TGTGCCAGCAGCCAAATTCGGGGTAACACTGAAGCTTTCTTT; CDR3aa: CASSQIRGNTEAFF
abundance: .; d_gene: TRBD1; v_gene: TRBV5-6; j_gene: TRBJ2-1; CDR3nt: TGTGCCAGCAGCTGGACGACAGGGGTTTACAATGAGCAGTTCTTC; CDR3aa: CASSWTTGVYNEQFF
abundance: few; d_gene: TRBD1; v_gene: TRBV19; j_gene: TRBJ2-2; CDR3nt: TGTGCCAGTAGTTTACAGGGGGCTAGCACCGGGGAGCTGTTTTTT; CDR3aa: CASSLQGASTGELFF
abundance: few; d_gene: .; v_gene: TRBV5-4; j_gene: TRBJ2-7; CDR3nt: TGTGCCAGCAGTTACAGCGGGCTCGGGAACGAGCAGTACTTC; CDR3aa: CASSYSGLGNEQYF
abundance: few; d_gene: TRBD1; v_gene: TRBV13; j_gene: TRBJ2-7; CDR3nt: TGTGCCAGCCGCTGGCAGGGGGCCACCTACGAGCAGTACTTC; CDR3aa: CASRWQGATYEQYF
abundance: many; d_gene: TRBD1; v_gene: TRBV6-6; j_gene: TRBJ2-7; CDR3nt: TGTGCCAGCAGTCAGGACAGGCCCACCATCAGTACCGTTTACGAGCAGTACTTC; CDR3aa: CASSQDRPTISTVYEQYF
abundance: few; d_gene: TRBD1; v_gene: TRBV7-6; j_gene: TRBJ2-7; CDR3nt: TGTGCCAGCAGCTTAGGGACAGGGGGAACCTACGAGCAGTACTTC; CDR3aa: CASSLGTGGTYEQYF
abundance: .; d_gene: .; v_gene: TRBV21-1; j_gene: TRBJ2-7; CDR3nt: TGTGCCAGCAGCAATCGGGGTCTGACCTACGAGCAGTACTTC; CDR3aa: CASSNRGLTYEQYF
abundance: .; d_gene: .; v_gene: TRBV29-1; j_gene: TRBJ2-1; CDR3nt: TGCAGCGTTGTTGAACAGGCCTACAATGAGCAGTTCTTC; CDR3aa: CSVVEQAYNEQFF
abundance: .; d_gene: .; v_gene: TRBV7-2; j_gene: TRBJ2-3; CDR3nt: TGTGCCAGCAGCTTCCCGGCGGGGGCACCAGATACGCAGTATTTT; CDR3aa: CASSFPAGAPDTQYF
abundance: .; d_gene: .; v_gene: TRBV5-1; j_gene: TRBJ1-3; CDR3nt: TGCGCCAGCAGCCCCCGGACAGACGCTCCTGGAAACACCATATATTTT; CDR3aa: CASSPRTDAPGNTIYF
abundance: .; d_gene: TRBD1; v_gene: TRBV5-1; j_gene: TRBJ2-1; CDR3nt: TGCGCCAGCAGCTTGGGAGAGACAGGGTACAATGAGCAGTTCTTC; CDR3aa: CASSLGETGYNEQFF
abundance: .; d_gene: .; v_gene: TRBV6-5; j_gene: TRBJ1-1; CDR3nt: TGTGCCAGCAGTTACTCGTGGGGGGACACTGAAGCTTTCTTT; CDR3aa: CASSYSWGDTEAFF
abundance: .; d_gene: TRBD1; v_gene: TRBV6-6; j_gene: TRBJ1-5; CDR3nt: TGTGCCAGCAGTCGACAGGGGGAAGGCAATCAGCCCCAGCATTTT; CDR3aa: CASSRQGEGNQPQHF
abundance: .; d_gene: TRBD1; v_gene: TRBV6-5; j_gene: TRBJ1-6; CDR3nt: TGTGCCAGCAGTTTCGGGACAGGGTCGACTACTTCACCCCTCCACTTT; CDR3aa: CASSFGTGSTTSPLHF
abundance: .; d_gene: .; v_gene: TRBV10-3; j_gene: TRBJ2-7; CDR3nt: TGTGCCATCAGTGACATGGGGCAGGACGAGCAGTACTTC; CDR3aa: CAISDMGQDEQYF
abundance: .; d_gene: TRBD1; v_gene: TRBV6-5; j_gene: TRBJ1-1; CDR3nt: TGTGCCAGCAGGGTACAGGGGGACACTGAAGCTTTCTTT; CDR3aa: CASRVQGDTEAFF